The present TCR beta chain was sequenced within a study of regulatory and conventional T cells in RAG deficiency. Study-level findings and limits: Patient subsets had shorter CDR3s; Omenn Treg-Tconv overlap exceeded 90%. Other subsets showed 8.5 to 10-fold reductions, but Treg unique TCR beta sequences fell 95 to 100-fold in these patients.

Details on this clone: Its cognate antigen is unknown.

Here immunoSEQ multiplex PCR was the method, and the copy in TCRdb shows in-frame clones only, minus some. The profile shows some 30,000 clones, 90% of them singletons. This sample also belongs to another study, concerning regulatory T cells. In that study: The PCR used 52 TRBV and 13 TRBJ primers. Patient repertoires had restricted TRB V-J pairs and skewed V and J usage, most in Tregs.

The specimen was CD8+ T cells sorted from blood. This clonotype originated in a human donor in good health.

The CDR3 protein is CASSLEPLAAETQYF. The CDR3 nucleotides are TGTGCCAGCAGCTTAGAACCTTTAGCGGCAGAGACCCAGTACTTC. The chain uses TRBV11-2 and TRBJ2-5, with D possibly matching TRBD2 (6 bases). The CDR3 totals 15 residues. The ends were cut back, 0 bases at V and 4 bases at J, with 12 bases in the middle. Germline V gene sequence: CDR1 SGHAT, CDR2 FQNNGV.